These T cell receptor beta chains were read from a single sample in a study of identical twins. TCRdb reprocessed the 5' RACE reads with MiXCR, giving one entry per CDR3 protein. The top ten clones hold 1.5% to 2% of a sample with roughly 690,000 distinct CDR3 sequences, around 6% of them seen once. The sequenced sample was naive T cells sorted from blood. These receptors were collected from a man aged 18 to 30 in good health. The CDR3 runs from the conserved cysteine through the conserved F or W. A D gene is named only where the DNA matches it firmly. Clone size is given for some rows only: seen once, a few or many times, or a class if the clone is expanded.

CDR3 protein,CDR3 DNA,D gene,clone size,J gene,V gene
CATSPGKMNTEAFF,TGTGCCACCAGTCCGGGGAAAATGAACACTGAAGCTTTCTTT,.,many,TRBJ1-1,TRBV24-1
CASSWRTAMNTEAFF,TGCGCCAGCAGCTGGCGGACCGCCATGAACACTGAAGCTTTCTTT,.,.,TRBJ1-1,TRBV5-1
CASSLRTGGPYGYTF,TGCGCCAGCAGCTTGAGGACAGGGGGGCCTTATGGCTACACCTTC,TRBD1,.,TRBJ1-2,TRBV5-1
CATSDSGRNTEAFF,TGTGCCACCAGTGACTCGGGACGTAACACTGAAGCTTTCTTT,.,few,TRBJ1-1,TRBV24-1
CASSYSVSGSYTGELFF,TGTGCCAGCAGTTACTCGGTTAGCGGGAGTTACACCGGGGAGCTGTTTTTT,TRBD2,many,TRBJ2-2,TRBV6-5
CASSLIQGSEQYF,TGTGCCAGCAGTCTGATCCAGGGTTCCGAGCAGTACTTC,.,many,TRBJ2-7,TRBV7-2
CASSFVPGGKLFF,TGTGCCAGCAGTTTTGTGCCCGGGGGAAAACTGTTTTTT,.,.,TRBJ1-4,TRBV28
CASSQVGTQETQYF,TGTGCCAGCAGCCAAGTGGGGACCCAAGAGACCCAGTACTTC,.,.,TRBJ2-5,TRBV4-2
CSAVVGLEAFF,TGCAGCGCCGTGGTGGGGTTGGAGGCTTTCTTT,.,many,TRBJ1-1,TRBV29-1
CASSSYNEQFF,TGTGCCAGCAGTTCGTACAATGAGCAGTTCTTC,.,many,TRBJ2-1,TRBV12-3/TRBV12-4
CSARVPGTYEQYF,TGCAGTGCTAGGGTTCCAGGAACCTACGAGCAGTACTTC,.,many,TRBJ2-7,TRBV20-1
CASSLRGGLAGKEQFF,TGTGCCAGCAGTTTAAGGGGGGGACTAGCGGGAAAAGAGCAGTTCTTC,TRBD2,.,TRBJ2-1,TRBV12-3/TRBV12-4
CASSYIRTGLEKLFF,TGTGCCAGCAGTTACATCCGGACAGGGCTTGAAAAACTGTTTTTT,TRBD1,many,TRBJ1-4,TRBV6-5
CASSFAPVMWGATDTQYF,TGCGCCAGCAGCTTCGCCCCAGTGATGTGGGGCGCGACAGATACGCAGTATTTT,.,many,TRBJ2-3,TRBV5-1
CASSLREFGNGYTF,TGTGCCAGCAGTTTGAGGGAATTTGGAAATGGCTACACCTTC,.,many,TRBJ1-2,TRBV12-3/TRBV12-4
CSVEDKGSSYEQFF,TGCAGCGTTGAAGACAAGGGGAGTTCGTATGAGCAGTTCTTC,.,many,TRBJ2-1,TRBV29-1
CASSLDLPGSGNTIYF,TGTGCCAGCAGCTTGGATTTGCCAGGCTCTGGAAACACCATATATTTT,.,.,TRBJ1-3,TRBV5-5
CASSPRTGILSNRGEQFF,TGTGCCAGCAGTCCACGGACAGGAATACTGTCGAACAGGGGTGAGCAGTTCTTC,TRBD1,few,TRBJ2-1,TRBV12-3/TRBV12-4
CASSQEASGRGGEQFF,TGCGCCAGCAGCCAAGAGGCTAGCGGGAGAGGGGGTGAGCAGTTCTTC,TRBD2,many,TRBJ2-1,TRBV4-1
CASSSPSELAGAHYEQYF,TGTGCCAGCAGTTCTCCTTCAGAACTAGCGGGAGCCCACTACGAGCAGTACTTC,TRBD2,many,TRBJ2-7,TRBV28
CASSPPLTGELFF,TGTGCCAGCAGCCCCCCGTTGACCGGGGAGCTGTTTTTT,.,many,TRBJ2-2,TRBV7-2
CASSDVEFYMNTEAFF,TGTGCCAGCAGTGACGTTGAGTTTTACATGAACACTGAAGCTTTCTTT,.,.,TRBJ1-1,TRBV2
CASSRRQGVNTEAFF,TGTGCCAGCAGCCGCAGACAGGGAGTGAACACTGAAGCTTTCTTT,TRBD1,few,TRBJ1-1,TRBV11-3
CASSTPTGTNEKLFF,TGTGCCAGCAGTACACCGACAGGGACTAATGAAAAACTGTTTTTT,TRBD1,.,TRBJ1-4,TRBV6-1
CASSLSTGRATEAFF,TGTGCCAGCAGTTTATCGACCGGGAGGGCCACTGAAGCTTTCTTT,.,many,TRBJ1-1,TRBV27
CASSLVFPGDLVTDTQYF,TGTGCCAGCAGCTTAGTCTTTCCGGGAGATTTAGTTACAGATACGCAGTATTTT,.,many,TRBJ2-3,TRBV11-2
CASSPSGTQRVNGYTF,TGTGCCAGCAGTCCCAGCGGGACGCAAAGGGTCAATGGCTACACCTTC,.,few,TRBJ1-2,TRBV12-3/TRBV12-4
CSVDTGLGQPQHF,TGCAGCGTGGACACAGGGCTTGGTCAGCCCCAGCATTTT,.,many,TRBJ1-5,TRBV29-1
CASSRTSGPNNEQFF,TGTGCCAGCAGCCGGACTAGCGGGCCGAACAATGAGCAGTTCTTC,TRBD2,many,TRBJ2-1,TRBV12-3/TRBV12-4
CASSLSVSGGYTF,TGTGCCAGCAGTTTATCTGTTTCGGGAGGCTACACCTTC,.,.,TRBJ1-2,TRBV27
CASSFRRQDYNEQFF,TGTGCCAGCAGTTTTAGGAGACAGGACTACAATGAGCAGTTCTTC,.,few,TRBJ2-1,TRBV28
CASSPRAGEDQPQHF,TGTGCCAGCAGCCCCAGGGCGGGGGAGGATCAGCCCCAGCATTTT,.,.,TRBJ1-5,TRBV4-2
CSAPREGMYEQYF,TGCAGTGCTCCGCGGGAGGGCATGTACGAGCAGTACTTC,TRBD2,.,TRBJ2-7,TRBV20-1
CASSLEGPEQFF,TGCGCCAGCAGCTTGGAGGGCCCCGAGCAGTTCTTC,.,many,TRBJ2-1,TRBV5-1
CSARAPSGLSTDTQYF,TGCAGTGCTAGAGCCCCTAGCGGTCTTAGCACAGATACGCAGTATTTT,TRBD2,many,TRBJ2-3,TRBV20-1
CASLLTGLSTDTQYF,TGTGCCAGCTTATTAACAGGGTTGTCCACAGATACGCAGTATTTT,.,.,TRBJ2-3,TRBV18
CASIGGQYSNQPQHF,TGTGCCAGTATAGGGGGACAGTATAGCAATCAGCCCCAGCATTTT,TRBD1,few,TRBJ1-5,TRBV19
CASSLPATEAFF,TGTGCCAGCAGCCTCCCCGCGACTGAAGCTTTCTTT,.,many,TRBJ1-1,TRBV7-9
CASSLITTDTQYF,TGTGCCAGCAGCTTAATAACCACAGATACGCAGTATTTT,.,many,TRBJ2-3,TRBV7-9
CASSVGGGAYTGELFF,TGTGCCAGCAGCGTAGGAGGCGGGGCCTACACCGGGGAGCTGTTTTTT,.,few,TRBJ2-2,TRBV9
CASSLFGSPNQPQHF,TGTGCCAGCAGCTTATTCGGCAGCCCCAATCAGCCCCAGCATTTT,.,.,TRBJ1-5,TRBV7-2
CAWTTGALNTEAFF,TGTGCCTGGACCACCGGGGCCTTGAACACTGAAGCTTTCTTT,.,many,TRBJ1-1,TRBV30
CASSESPGQGAYEQFF,TGTGCCAGCAGTGAGTCCCCCGGACAGGGGGCCTATGAGCAGTTCTTC,TRBD1,many,TRBJ2-1,TRBV25-1
CASSESGTGLSEQYF,TGTGCCAGCAGTGAGTCCGGGACAGGGCTTTCAGAGCAGTACTTC,TRBD1,.,TRBJ2-7,TRBV2
CASSLGYATNEKLFF,TGTGCCAGCAGTTTGGGGTATGCAACTAATGAAAAACTGTTTTTT,.,many,TRBJ1-4,TRBV12-3/TRBV12-4
CASSPRLAGGPYNEQFF,TGTGCCAGCAGTCCTCGACTAGCGGGAGGGCCCTACAATGAGCAGTTCTTC,TRBD2,many,TRBJ2-1,TRBV27
CATSDLAVFSNTGELFF,TGTGCCACCAGTGATTTGGCAGTCTTCTCGAACACCGGGGAGCTGTTTTTT,.,many,TRBJ2-2,TRBV24-1
CASSLDRLYTEAFF,TGTGCCAGCAGCTTAGATAGGTTGTACACTGAAGCTTTCTTT,.,.,TRBJ1-1,TRBV7-9
CASSVQGYGYTF,TGTGCCAGCAGCGTCCAGGGTTATGGCTACACCTTC,.,few,TRBJ1-2,TRBV9
CASSFGTAHQETQYF,TGTGCCAGCAGTTTTGGGACAGCTCACCAAGAGACCCAGTACTTC,TRBD1,many,TRBJ2-5,TRBV6-5
CASSQGLPSGIISGANVLTF,TGTGCCAGCAGCCAAGGCCTCCCTAGCGGAATAATTTCTGGGGCCAACGTCCTGACTTTC,TRBD2,.,TRBJ2-6,TRBV4-2
CASSRTGIDQPQHF,TGTGCCAGCAGCAGGACAGGGATCGATCAGCCCCAGCATTTT,TRBD1,many,TRBJ1-5,TRBV12-3/TRBV12-4
CAISESAGSRTTQYF,TGTGCCATCAGTGAGTCGGCAGGGAGCCGTACTACGCAGTATTTT,.,many,TRBJ2-3,TRBV10-3
CAWSVRQFTEAFF,TGTGCCTGGAGTGTACGCCAGTTCACTGAAGCTTTCTTT,.,.,TRBJ1-1,TRBV30
CASSLVGSGRPFYEQYF,TGTGCCAGCAGCTTAGTAGGTAGCGGGAGACCCTTTTACGAGCAGTACTTC,TRBD2,few,TRBJ2-7,TRBV11-2
CASTWGEGTEAFF,TGTGCCAGCACCTGGGGGGAGGGCACTGAAGCTTTCTTT,.,many,TRBJ1-1,TRBV25-1
CSAPDRGTDTQYF,TGCAGTGCCCCTGACAGGGGCACAGATACGCAGTATTTT,TRBD1,many,TRBJ2-3,TRBV20-1
CASSHFGTGRIGYTF,TGTGCCAGCAGCCATTTCGGGACAGGGAGAATTGGCTACACCTTC,TRBD1,many,TRBJ1-2,TRBV12-3/TRBV12-4
CATSGGGSRSTDTQYF,TGTGCCACCAGTGGAGGCGGGAGTCGTAGCACAGATACGCAGTATTTT,TRBD2,many,TRBJ2-3,TRBV24-1
CSARDRGRMNTEAFF,TGCAGTGCTAGAGATCGGGGCAGAATGAACACTGAAGCTTTCTTT,.,.,TRBJ1-1,TRBV20-1